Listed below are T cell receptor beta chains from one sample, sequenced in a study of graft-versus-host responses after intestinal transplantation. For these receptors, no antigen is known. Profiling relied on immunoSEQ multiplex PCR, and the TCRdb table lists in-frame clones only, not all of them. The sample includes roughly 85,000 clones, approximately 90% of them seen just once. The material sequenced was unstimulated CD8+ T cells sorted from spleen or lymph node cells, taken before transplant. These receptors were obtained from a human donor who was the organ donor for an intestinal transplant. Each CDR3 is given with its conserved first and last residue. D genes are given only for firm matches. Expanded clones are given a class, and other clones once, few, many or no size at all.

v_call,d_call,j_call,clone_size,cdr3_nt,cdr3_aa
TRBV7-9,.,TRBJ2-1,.,TGTGCCAGCAGCCCCCTTAACGGGCCGGGCAATGAGCAGTTCTTC,CASSPLNGPGNEQFF
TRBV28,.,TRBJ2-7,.,TGTGCCAGCAGTCCAGATATCTCCTACGAGCAGTACTTC,CASSPDISYEQYF
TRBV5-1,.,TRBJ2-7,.,TGCGCCAGCAGCTTGGTTCCGTTGGGACCGACTGGGGGGAACGAGCAGTACTTC,CASSLVPLGPTGGNEQYF
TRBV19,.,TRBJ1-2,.,TGTGCCAGTACCTCGTGGCCTGGGGTTAACTATGGCTACGCCTTC,CASTSWPGVNYGYAF
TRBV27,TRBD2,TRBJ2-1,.,TGTGCCAGCAGTTTGGGACTAGGGCTCTACAATGAGCAGTTCTTC,CASSLGLGLYNEQFF
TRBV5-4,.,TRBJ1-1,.,TGTGCCAGCAGCTACATGAACACTGAAGCTTTCTTT,CASSYMNTEAFF
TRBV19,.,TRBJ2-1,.,TGTGCCAGTAGTATAGGTACCAACCCCTACAATGAGCAGTTCTTC,CASSIGTNPYNEQFF
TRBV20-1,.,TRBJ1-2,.,TGCAGTGCGGATGAAGATGGCTACACCTTC,CSADEDGYTF
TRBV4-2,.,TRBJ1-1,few,TGTGCCAGCATCGCGAGGTGGGGCACTGAAGCTTTCTTT,CASIARWGTEAFF
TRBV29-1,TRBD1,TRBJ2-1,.,TGCAGCGTTGGGGCACAGGGGGCCTATGAGCAGTTCTTC,CSVGAQGAYEQFF
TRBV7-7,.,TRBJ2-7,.,TGTGCCAGCAGCTTAGGGGATCGTTCCGAGCAGTACTTC,CASSLGDRSEQYF
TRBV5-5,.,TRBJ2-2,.,TGTGCCAGCAGCTTGGGAACAGCGAACACCGGGGAGCTGTTTTTT,CASSLGTANTGELFF
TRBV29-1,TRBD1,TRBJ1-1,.,TGCAGCGTTGTTCCATTAGGGGGCTTGAACACTGAAGCTTTCTTT,CSVVPLGGLNTEAFF
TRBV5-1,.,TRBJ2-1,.,TGCGCCAGCAGCTTGGCGGGACCGAAATGGGATGAGCAGTTCTTC,CASSLAGPKWDEQFF
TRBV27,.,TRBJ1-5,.,TGTGCCAGCAGTTTATCGGCCCCCGGGACCTCCAATCAGCCCCAGCATTTT,CASSLSAPGTSNQPQHF
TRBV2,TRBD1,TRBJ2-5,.,TGTGCCAGCAGTGAACTCCCTGACAGGGTAGAGACCCAGTACTTC,CASSELPDRVETQYF
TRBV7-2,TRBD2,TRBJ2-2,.,TGTGCCAGCAGCCGGACTAGCGGGTGGCACACCGGGGAGCTGTTTTTT,CASSRTSGWHTGELFF
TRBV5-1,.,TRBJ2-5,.,TGCGCCAGCAGCTCAAGGTCCCAAGAGACCCAGTACTTC,CASSSRSQETQYF
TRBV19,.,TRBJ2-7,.,TGTGCCAGTAGTATAGGGTCGTACCCCTACGAGCAGTACTTC,CASSIGSYPYEQYF
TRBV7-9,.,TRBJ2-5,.,TGTGCCAGCAGCGCGATAGAGACCCAGTACTTC,CASSAIETQYF
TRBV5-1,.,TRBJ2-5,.,TGCGCCAGCAGCTTGTTACCGGGACGTCAAGAGACCCAGTACTTC,CASSLLPGRQETQYF
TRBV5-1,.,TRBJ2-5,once,TGCGCCAGCAGCTTGGTTGCAGAAGAGACCCAGTACTTC,CASSLVAEETQYF
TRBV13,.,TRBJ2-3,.,TGTGCCAGCAGCTTAGGAATTTCTAGCACAGATACGCAGTATTTT,CASSLGISSTDTQYF
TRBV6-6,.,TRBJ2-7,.,TGTGCCAGCAGTTATGGGGTTTCAAGCTCCTACGAGCAGTACTTC,CASSYGVSSSYEQYF
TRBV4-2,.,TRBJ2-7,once,TGTGCCAGCAGCCAAACTTCCTACGAGCAGTACTTC,CASSQTSYEQYF
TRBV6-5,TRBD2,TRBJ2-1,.,TGTGCCAGCAGTTACTCCCAAGTCGGGGGGGCCGGTGAGCAGTTCTTC,CASSYSQVGGAGEQFF
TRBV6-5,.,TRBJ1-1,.,TGTGCCAGCAGTCTCGGGGGGAACACTGAAGCTTTCTTT,CASSLGGNTEAFF
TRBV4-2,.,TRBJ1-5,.,TGTGCCAGCAGCCAAGAAGGAGGTGGGTTGAGACTTAATCAGCCCCAGCATTTT,CASSQEGGGLRLNQPQHF
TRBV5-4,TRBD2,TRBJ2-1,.,TGTGCCAGCAGCTTTAGTGGACTAGCGGGGGGGCTCTCCTACAATGAGCAGTTCTTC,CASSFSGLAGGLSYNEQFF
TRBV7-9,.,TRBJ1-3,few,TGTGCCAGCAGCTTAGCGGGGACCGAGGAATCCACCATATATTTT,CASSLAGTEESTIYF
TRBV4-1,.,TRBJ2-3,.,TGCGCCAGCCGGCAGGGTGATCGCTCAGATACGCAGTATTTT,CASRQGDRSDTQYF
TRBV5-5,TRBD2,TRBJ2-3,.,TGTGCCAGCAGCCCCTTCGGACTAGCGACAGATACGCAGTATTTT,CASSPFGLATDTQYF
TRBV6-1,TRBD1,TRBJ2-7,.,TGTGCCAGCAGTGAAGTGGGGACAGGGGCTCTTGGGGCCTCCCACGAGCAGTACTTC,CASSEVGTGALGASHEQYF
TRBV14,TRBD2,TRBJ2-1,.,TGTGCCAGCAGCCAGGTTATAGGCGGGAGAAACTACAATGAGCAGTTCTTC,CASSQVIGGRNYNEQFF
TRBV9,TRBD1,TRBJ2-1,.,TGTGCCAGCAGCGTAGCTTGGACTCATACAGGGGGCAACTACAATGAGCAGTTCTTC,CASSVAWTHTGGNYNEQFF
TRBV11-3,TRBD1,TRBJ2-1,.,TGTGCCAGCAGCTCCCGGGACAGGGACTTCAATGAGCAGTTCTTC,CASSSRDRDFNEQFF
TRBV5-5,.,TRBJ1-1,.,TGTGCCAGCAATTGGGGGGCCGCTATGAGTACTGAAGCTTTCTTT,CASNWGAAMSTEAFF
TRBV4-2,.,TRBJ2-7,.,TGTGCCAGCAGCCCGGCCGTCGTGGCCTACGAGCAGTACTTC,CASSPAVVAYEQYF
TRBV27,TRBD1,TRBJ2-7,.,TGTGCCAGCAGAGACAGGGGCGCCTACGAGCAGTACTTC,CASRDRGAYEQYF
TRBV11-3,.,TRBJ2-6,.,TGTGCCAGCGGCTGGTTATCTGGGGCCAACGTCCTGACTTTC,CASGWLSGANVLTF
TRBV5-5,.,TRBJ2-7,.,TGTGCCAGCAGCTCCTTTTCTGGATACGAGCAGTACTTC,CASSSFSGYEQYF
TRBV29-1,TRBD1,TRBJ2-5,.,TGCAGCGTTGAGACAGGGCTAGGAGAGACCCAGTACTTC,CSVETGLGETQYF
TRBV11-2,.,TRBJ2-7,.,TGTGCCAGCAGCTTAGGCGACAGTCCCTACGAGCAGTACTTC,CASSLGDSPYEQYF
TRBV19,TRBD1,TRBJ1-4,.,TGTGCCAGTAGTGGATGGGACAGAGGAAATGAAAAACTGTTTTTT,CASSGWDRGNEKLFF
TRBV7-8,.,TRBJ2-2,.,TGTGCCAGCAGCTTAGGGACCAGCAGTACCCCCGGGGAGCTGTTTTTT,CASSLGTSSTPGELFF
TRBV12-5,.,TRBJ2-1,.,TGTGCTAGTGGTTTGGTAACGCGGCCGACCTACAATGAGCAGTTCTTC,CASGLVTRPTYNEQFF
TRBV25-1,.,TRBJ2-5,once,TGTGCCAGCAGTGAATATGAGACGGGCGGAGAGACCCAGTACTTC,CASSEYETGGETQYF
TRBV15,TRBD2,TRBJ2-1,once,TGTGCCACCAGCAAACGCCGACTAGCGGGGGGATATGAGCAGTTCTTC,CATSKRRLAGGYEQFF
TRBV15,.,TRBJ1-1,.,TGTGCCACCAGCAGAGATCCTGAATTCTCGTGGAACACTGAAGCTTTCTTT,CATSRDPEFSWNTEAFF
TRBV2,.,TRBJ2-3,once,TGTGCCAGCAGTGAACGCCCTGCGGGGGCTAGCACAGATACGCAGTATTTT,CASSERPAGASTDTQYF
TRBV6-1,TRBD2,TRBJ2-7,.,TGTGCCAGCAGTCCACTAGCGGGAGGGTCCTACGAGCAGTACTTC,CASSPLAGGSYEQYF
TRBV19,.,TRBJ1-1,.,TGTGCCAGTAGTCCGCCAATGAACACTGAAGCTTTCTTT,CASSPPMNTEAFF
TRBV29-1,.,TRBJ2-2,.,TGCAGCGTTGAAAGAAGGGATGAGGGGGAGCTGTTTTTT,CSVERRDEGELFF
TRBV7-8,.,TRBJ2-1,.,TGTGCCAGCAGCTTAGGTTTACGATTTTTAGATGAGCAGTTCTTC,CASSLGLRFLDEQFF
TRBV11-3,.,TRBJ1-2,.,TGTGCCAGCAACCCACCCCCCCGGGACGGAAACTATGGCTACACCTTC,CASNPPPRDGNYGYTF
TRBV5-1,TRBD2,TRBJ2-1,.,TGCGCCAGCAGCCAATTAGCGGGATCGAGCAATGAGCAGTTCTTC,CASSQLAGSSNEQFF
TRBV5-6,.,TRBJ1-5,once,TGTGCCAGCAGCTTCTCAGTTAGTAGCAATCAGCCCCAGCATTTT,CASSFSVSSNQPQHF
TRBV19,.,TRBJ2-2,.,TGTGCCTCAGGGGACACCGGGGAGCTGTTTTTT,CASGDTGELFF
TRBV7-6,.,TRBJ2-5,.,TGTGCCAGCAGCTTAGATGCGCCTAGTTTGGTAGAGACCCAGTACTTC,CASSLDAPSLVETQYF
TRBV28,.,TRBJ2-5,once,TGTGCCAGCAGTCCCTCCCGACTAGAACCGAAGGGAGAGACCCAGTACTTC,CASSPSRLEPKGETQYF